The 19 T cell receptor beta chains below were found in one sample sequenced in a study of control samples from healthy donors and cancer patients. Sequencing was performed with immunoSEQ multiplex PCR; in TCRdb, only in-frame clones are kept and a portion is missing. The sample lists 180,000 or so clones; 91% were seen once. Input material: blood. These receptors were taken from a woman younger than 45 in good health.

Turning to this clone: Relative to the germline gene, one junction end is altered; a read error may explain this. The chain joins TRBV5-6 to TRBJ2-5; 15 bases are a match to TRBD2. Per germline, CDR1 SGHDT and CDR2 YYEEEE. The CDR3 covers 16 residues. DNA of the CDR3: TGTGCCAGCAGCTACCGGACTAGCGGGAGGGGAGAGACCCAGCACTTC. Residues: CASSYRTSGRGETQHF.

This clone was recorded only once. The genes are TRBV5-1 and TRBJ2-3, with D unclear. The CDR3 extends over 14 amino acids. Trimming removed 2 bases from V and 2 bases from J, with 9 bases in between. The germline CDR1 and CDR2 sequences are SGHRS and YFSETQ. Written as DNA, the CDR3 is TGCGCCAGCAGCTTTGGCTCTTTCACAGATACGCAGTATTTT. This gives the protein CASSFGSFTDTQYF. Using reference TRBV5-1 and TRBJ2-3 for the parts outside the CDR3, the full variable domain is KAGVTQTPRYLIKTRGQQVTLSCSPISGHRSVSWYQQTPGQGLQFLFEYFSETQRNKGNFPGRFSGRQFSNSRSEMNVSTLELGDSALYLCASSFGSFTDTQYFGPGTRLTVL.

Worth noting for this clone: Other DNA sequences in the same sample also yield this CDR3. The V gene is TRBV7-9, the J gene TRBJ2-1, with 11 bases matching TRBD2. Per the germline V gene, CDR1 is SEHNR and CDR2 is FQNEAQ (reference sequence). The CDR3 has 15 amino acids. V lost 2 bases, J lost 6 bases, and 3 bases stayed unmatched. In nucleotides, the CDR3 is TGTGCCAGCAGCTTAACTAGCGGGAGAGCCAATGAGCAGTTCTTC. Its protein is CASSLTSGRANEQFF.

The chain employs TRBV7-2 and TRBJ1-2, with 9 bases that match TRBD1. V was pared by 1 base and J by 4 bases, with 1 base of the junction left unmatched. CDR1 is SGHTA and CDR2 is FQGNSA in the germline V gene. The CDR3 has 14 residues. CDR3 region: CASSLDRGLYGYTF. In DNA, the CDR3 is TGTGCCAGCAGCTTAGACAGGGGGCTCTATGGCTACACCTTC.

This chain uses TRBV7-7 with TRBJ2-1; weak D call: TRBD2 (7 bases). Germline V gene lookup returns CDR1 SSHAT and CDR2 FNYEAQ (reference sequence). The length of the CDR3 is 15 residues. Trimming removed 1 base at V and 9 bases at J, with 16 bases between. In DNA form, the CDR3 reads TGTGCCAGCAGCTTAGTAGGGGGGGCGCTGGTTGAGCAGTTCTTC. Translated, it gives CASSLVGGALVEQFF.

This rearrangement joins TRBV11-3 to TRBJ2-5; TRBD2 matches 9 bases. Trimming at V came to 1 base and at J to 1 base, leaving 10 bases not matched to a gene. Germline V gene data show CDR1 as SGHNT and CDR2 as YENEEA. CDR3 length: 18 residues. Here the CDR3 reads CASSLVGFQAGGQETQYF. The CDR3 bases are TGTGCCAGCAGCTTAGTCGGGTTTCAAGCGGGAGGCCAAGAGACCCAGTACTTC.

This chain connects TRBV10-3 to TRBJ1-1; TRBD1 matches 10 bases. This CDR3 spans 14 amino acids. Germline V gene lookup returns CDR1 ENHRY and CDR2 SYGVKD. Germline trimming cut 6 bases from V and 3 bases from J; bases unmatched to any gene: 4. The CDR3 protein is CAISPGTGDTEAFF. CDR3 nucleotides: TGTGCCATCAGCCCCGGGACAGGGGACACTGAAGCTTTCTTT.

The chain has TRBV6-1 and TRBJ2-7, with D tentatively TRBD1 (5 bases). Germline CDR1 and CDR2: MNHNS and SASEGT. With 3 bases removed from V and 5 bases from J, the gap between germline ends came to 8 bases. The CDR3 runs to 12 residues. CDR3 protein: CASSDRVHEQYF. In DNA, the CDR3 is TGTGCCAGCAGTGACAGGGTCCACGAGCAGTACTTC.

The gene calls are TRBV15 and TRBJ2-6; D remains ambiguous. The CDR3 has 15 residues. V lost 1 base, J lost 0 bases, and 4 bases lay in between. The germline CDR1 and CDR2 sequences are LNHNV and YYDKDF (reference sequence). CDR3 region: CATSRGASGANVLTF. In DNA form, the CDR3 reads TGTGCCACCAGCAGAGGGGCCTCTGGGGCCAACGTCCTGACTTTC.

The chain has TRBV29-1 and TRBJ1-2; 11 bases agree with TRBD1. Unmatched junction bases numbered 3, after V lost 4 bases and J lost 2 bases. CDR1 and CDR2 from the germline V gene are SQVTM and ANQGSEA. The length of the CDR3 is 14 residues. In DNA, the CDR3 is TGCAGCGTTGTCGGACAGGGGGCCAACTATGGCTACACCTTC. It is translated as CSVVGQGANYGYTF.

The chain is built from TRBV7-2 and TRBJ2-1; 9 positions agree with TRBD1. The germline gives CDR1 SGHTA, CDR2 FQGNSA. This CDR3 spans 15 amino acids. The V and J ends lost 5 bases and 4 bases, in that order; junction bases with no gene match: 6. The chain's CDR3 is CASSTGTGIYNEQFF. In DNA, the CDR3 is TGTGCCAGCAGCACCGGGACAGGGATTTACAATGAGCAGTTCTTC. Together with reference TRBV7-2 and TRBJ2-1, the CDR3 gives the full variable domain: GAGVSQSPSNKVTEKGKDVELRCDPISGHTALYWYRQSLGQGLEFLIYFQGNSAPDKSGLPSDRFSAERTGGSVSTLTIQRTQQEDSAVYLCASSTGTGIYNEQFFGPGTRLTVL.

The chain links TRBV30 to TRBJ1-2; 8 positions agree with TRBD1. The CDR3 sequence is 12 residues long. With 4 bases clipped from V and 5 bases from J, the junction kept 3 bases outside the gene matches. Per the germline V gene, CDR1 is GTSNPN and CDR2 is SVGIG (reference sequence). The CDR3 sequence is CAWTDRVYGYTF. The CDR3 nucleotides read TGTGCCTGGACGGACAGGGTGTATGGCTACACCTTC.

The genes are TRBV3-1 (or the pseudogene TRBV3-2) and TRBJ1-6; weak D call: TRBD1 (6 bases). V was trimmed by 1 base and J by 5 bases, leaving 12 bases between them. CDR1 LGHDT and CDR2 YNNKEL come from the germline V gene (reference sequence). The CDR3 spans 16 residues. The CDR3 reads CASSQVAGGNNSPLHF. The DNA of the CDR3 is TGTGCCAGCAGCCAAGTCGCGGGGGGCAATAATTCACCCCTCCACTTT.

The chain joins TRBV7-9 to TRBJ2-1, with 7 bases matching TRBD2. There are 16 residues in the CDR3. Trimming took 0 bases from V and 4 from J; bases not matched to a gene: 6. Germline-derived CDR1 and CDR2 are SEHNR and FQNEAQ (reference sequence). The CDR3 bases are TGTGCCAGCAGCTTAGCGGGAGGGCCGGGATACAATGAGCAGTTCTTC. Protein sequence: CASSLAGGPGYNEQFF.

The rearrangement links TRBV6-5 to TRBJ1-5, with TRBD1 identical over 9 bases. The germline V gene has CDR1 MNHEY and CDR2 SVGAGI. V shed 4 bases and J 5 bases; nucleotides not matched to a gene: 0. The CDR3 covers 13 residues. As DNA, the CDR3 is TGTGCCAGCAGTTGGGACAGGGATCAGCCCCAGCATTTT. Its protein is CASSWDRDQPQHF.

In this sample, this clone turned up once. The same CDR3 arises from other DNA sequences in this sample as well. The chain joins TRBV4-3 to TRBJ2-3, with TRBD2 matching over 11 bases. The CDR3 loop spans 16 amino acids. With 3 bases clipped from V and 2 bases from J, the junction kept 4 bases outside the gene matches. Germline V lookup: CDR1 LGHNA, CDR2 YSLEER. DNA of the CDR3: TGCGCCAGCAGCCAGGGGACTAGCGGTCTCACAGATACGCAGTATTTT. It specifies CASSQGTSGLTDTQYF.

This chain joins TRBV6-5 and TRBJ1-5; 10 bases agree with TRBD1. This CDR3 has 14 residues. The germline V gene encodes CDR1 MNHEY and CDR2 SVGAGI. Germline trimming cut 6 bases from V and 3 bases from J; bases unmatched to any gene: 2. CDR3 sequence: CASRGQGTNQPQHF. DNA of the CDR3: TGTGCCAGCAGGGGACAGGGGACCAATCAGCCCCAGCATTTT.

V gene TRBV4-2 combines with J gene TRBJ2-2, with 7 bases lining up with TRBD1. Germline V lookup: CDR1 LGHNA, CDR2 YNFKEQ. This CDR3 contains 14 residues. V trimming: 6 bases; J trimming: 3 bases; junction bases outside the gene matches: 4. This chain's CDR3 is CASRQGSDTGELFF. The CDR3 DNA reads TGTGCCAGCAGACAGGGGTCGGACACCGGGGAGCTGTTTTTT.

V is TRBV7-6 and J is TRBJ2-2, with D perhaps TRBD2 (5 bases). V was cut by 8 bases and J by 2 bases, with 9 bases left in between. The CDR3 runs to 13 residues. Germline V gives CDR1 SGHVS, CDR2 FNYEAQ. Written as DNA, the CDR3 is TGTGCCAGCTGGAGGAGCAACACCGGGGAGCTGTTTTTT. Translation: CASWRSNTGELFF.